This T cell receptor beta chain was sequenced in a study of cytomegalovirus exposure and HLA in healthy donors. Study overall: A preliminary data release comprised 70 million to 95 million unique TCRs obtained from HLA-typed donors.

Points from the study as a whole: Later on, a genetic analysis was performed. It linked a missense variant in DCLRE1C with V- and J-gene trimming of TCR beta.

A remark on this clone: Its antigen is currently unknown.

13 Jbeta primers and 60 Vbeta primers were used for the PCR. Methods used by the authors: Among the unique TCR beta chains that a later analysis counted, roughly 80 million in all, approximately 12 million were shared. Sequencing was performed with immunoSEQ multiplex PCR; in TCRdb, only in-frame clones are kept and a portion is missing. Clonal size and the V and J genes are those of that table, whereas D and trimming came from the DNA. The data contain about 140,000 clones, about 61% of them singletons. The CDR3 is 15 amino acids. V shed 4 bases and J 3 bases; nucleotides not matched to a gene: 5. The germline CDR1 and CDR2 sequences are KGHSH and LQKENI.

V and J are TRBV18 and TRBJ2-7, with 11 nucleotides matching TRBD2. This clonotype was sampled from a male donor in good health and CMV-seronegative. The sequencing input was PBMCs. The CDR3 region has the DNA TGTGCCAGCTCACTGGGGACTAGCGGCTACTACGAGCAGTACTTC. This sequence encodes CASSLGTSGYYEQYF.